The 22 T cell receptor beta chains given below trace back to one sample, sequenced in a study of response to subunit inactivated influenza vaccine (dated by TCRdb to 2016 to 2019). Libraries were prepared through RT-PCR. The run used an Illumina HiSeq 2500. TCRdb ran its own pipeline on the public reads, namely fastp trimming at Q25 and MiXCR clone calling, and kept in-frame beta chains. Identical CDR3 proteins give one entry, which carries the most common genes and DNA. This sample gives about 700,000 distinct CDR3 sequences in total; about a sixth of them show up just once. Of the sample, 11% falls within the top ten clones. Sequencing used PBMCs from blood, obtained 12 days after vaccination. These receptors were obtained from a middle-aged man who received an inactivated influenza vaccine. Donor details come from another sample of the same person, matched by shared clones.

The chain combines TRBV19 with TRBJ1-5; 9 bases are shared with TRBD1. V lost 5 bases to trimming and J lost 7 bases; unmatched junction nucleotides: 6. This CDR3 comprises 14 residues. In germline, CDR1 is LNHDA, CDR2 SQIVND (reference sequence). CDR3 loop: CASSEDRGGQPQHF. Here the CDR3 DNA reads TGTGCCAGTAGTGAGGACAGGGGAGGGCAGCCCCAGCATTTT.

This chain joins TRBV24-1 and TRBJ2-1; 11 nucleotides match TRBD2. CDR3 length: 16 amino acids. Germline assignment: CDR1 KGHDR and CDR2 SFDVKD. Germline trimming cut 4 bases from V and 12 bases from J; bases unmatched to any gene: 13. The CDR3 spells CATSDQSATSGRRQFF. The CDR3 DNA follows: TGTGCCACCAGTGACCAGTCTGCAACTAGCGGGAGAAGGCAGTTCTTC.

The rearrangement joins TRBV2 to TRBJ1-2, with 7 bases that match TRBD1. The CDR3 consists of 12 residues. Per the germline V gene, CDR1 is SNHLY and CDR2 is FYNNEI. Unmatched junction bases numbered 6, after V lost 6 bases and J lost 8 bases. Here the CDR3 DNA reads TGTGCCAGCAGCGAAACAGGGGTAGGCTACACCTTC. It is translated as CASSETGVGYTF.

This clonotype was counted a few times. The chain has TRBV12-3 or TRBV12-4 and TRBJ1-2; TRBD1 aligns across 9 bases. This CDR3 region has 16 residues. With V trimmed by 3 bases and J by 4 bases, 9 bases remained unmatched. The CDR3 loop reads CASSLDTGGVGYGYTF. The CDR3 DNA reads TGTGCCAGCAGTTTGGATACAGGGGGCGTTGGCTATGGCTACACCTTC.

V is TRBV7-9 and J is TRBJ2-5; D remains ambiguous. Germline V gives CDR1 SEHNR, CDR2 FQNEAQ (reference sequence). V lost 3 bases, J lost 5 bases, and 1 base lay in between. The CDR3 extends over 10 amino acids. CDR3 coding DNA: TGTGCCAGCAGCTTCGAGACCCAGTACTTC. Protein product: CASSFETQYF.

V gene TRBV20-1 combines with J gene TRBJ2-1; weak D call: TRBD2 (6 bases). The V end lost 2 bases, the J end lost 4 bases, and 9 bases lay between the germline ends. CDR1 is DFQATT, CDR2 SNEGSKA, per germline (reference sequence). The length of the CDR3 is 13 residues. The CDR3 loop reads CSARWGGYNEQFF. In nucleotides, the CDR3 is TGCAGTGCTAGATGGGGAGGATACAATGAGCAGTTCTTC.

The chain has TRBV20-1 and TRBJ2-1, with 9 bases lining up with TRBD2. Germline V lookup: CDR1 DFQATT, CDR2 SNEGSKA (reference sequence). V shed 6 bases and J 1 base; nucleotides not matched to a gene: 4. There are 14 residues in the CDR3. CDR3 protein: CSAAGLASYNEQFF. Here the CDR3 DNA reads TGCAGTGCCGCGGGACTAGCATCCTACAATGAGCAGTTCTTC.

There are many counts of this clonotype. The rearrangement joins TRBV12-3 or TRBV12-4 to TRBJ2-5; D is perhaps TRBD2 (6 bases). V shed 2 bases and J shed 1 base, with 11 bases lying between them. The CDR3 spans 15 residues. The CDR3 region is CASSLFGGLQETQYF. For the CDR3, the DNA is TGTGCCAGCAGTTTATTCGGGGGACTCCAAGAGACCCAGTACTTC.

V and J are TRBV5-5 and TRBJ1-2; no clear D gene. The CDR3 contains 12 residues. The V and J ends lost 0 bases and 7 bases respectively, with 7 bases between them. Looked up from germline, CDR1 is SGHKS and CDR2 is YYEKEE (reference sequence). As DNA, the CDR3 is TGTGCCAGCAGCTTGGTCGACTCTGGCTACACCTTC. Translating it yields CASSLVDSGYTF.

V is TRBV12-3 or TRBV12-4 and J is TRBJ2-3, with D hard to call. Trimming left V 3 bases short and J 0 bases short, with 7 bases between. This CDR3 has 14 residues. CDR3 residues: CASSFFESTDTQYF. The CDR3 DNA is TGTGCCAGCAGTTTTTTCGAGAGCACAGATACGCAGTATTTT.

The chain joins TRBV19 to TRBJ1-1; the D is unclear. V was cut by 7 bases and J by 4 bases, with 16 bases left in between. The CDR3 contains 14 residues. CDR1 LNHDA and CDR2 SQIVND come from the germline V gene (reference sequence). CDR3 coding DNA: TGTGCCAGTATTAAGGCGTGGGGATCCACTGAAGCTTTCTTT. Translated, it gives CASIKAWGSTEAFF.

This clonotype was detected only a few times. The V call is TRBV20-1, the J call TRBJ2-5; D unclear. The CDR3 has 14 amino acids. Germline CDR1 reads DFQATT; CDR2 reads SNEGSKA (reference sequence). V lost 0 bases to trimming and J lost 2 bases, with 10 bases between them. In DNA, the CDR3 is TGCAGTGCTAGAGATACGGGCCTTCAAGAGACCCAGTACTTC. It specifies CSARDTGLQETQYF.

This chain links TRBV20-1 with TRBJ1-1, with TRBD1 matching 7 bases. Germline V gene data show CDR1 as DFQATT and CDR2 as SNEGSKA (reference sequence). V lost 7 bases and J lost 0; bases outside the gene matches: 5. The CDR3 spans 13 residues. CDR3 residues: CSVPGQLNTEAFF. The CDR3 region has the DNA TGCAGTGTCCCGGGACAGCTGAACACTGAAGCTTTCTTT.

The chain recombines TRBV7-2 with TRBJ2-1; 10 bases agree with TRBD1. J lost 9 bases, V lost 5 bases, and 13 bases had no gene match. The CDR3 covers 16 residues. Germline V gives CDR1 SGHTA, CDR2 FQGNSA. The CDR3 DNA is TGTGCCAGCAGCCCACGGACAGGGGGACATTTCGGTGAGCAGTTCTTC. Protein: CASSPRTGGHFGEQFF.

V and J are TRBV7-9 and TRBJ2-1; D is perhaps TRBD1 or TRBD2 (6 bases each). The germline CDR1 and CDR2 sequences are SEHNR and FQNEAQ (reference sequence). The CDR3 sequence is 17 residues long. V was shortened by 5 bases and J by 0 bases, with 17 bases between the two germline ends. CDR3 nucleotide sequence: TGTGCCAGCAGCCGCCCGTGGAGGGGGGTCTCCTACAATGAGCAGTTCTTC. Protein: CASSRPWRGVSYNEQFF.

V gene TRBV7-8 combines with J gene TRBJ2-7, with a weak D call TRBD1 (5 bases). Germline V CDR1 and CDR2: SGHVS, FQNEAQ. The CDR3 sequence is 15 residues long. Deletions cut 0 bases from V and 6 bases from J, with 15 bases between. The CDR3 bases are TGTGCCAGCAGCTTAGCGAGGACATCAACCGCCGAGCAGTACTTC. Encoded protein: CASSLARTSTAEQYF.

This clonotype was counted only a few times. J is TRBJ2-1 and V is TRBV20-1; TRBD2 might be the D (6 bases). The CDR3 extends over 14 amino acids. The ends were cut back, 0 bases at V and 7 bases at J, with 13 bases in the middle. Germline loops: CDR1 DFQATT, CDR2 SNEGSKA (reference sequence). Here the CDR3 reads CSARETGVKNEQFF. CDR3 in DNA: TGCAGTGCTAGAGAAACGGGAGTGAAGAATGAGCAGTTCTTC.

In its sample, this clonotype was seen many times. The V call is TRBV12-3 or TRBV12-4, the J call TRBJ1-2, with a weak D call TRBD1 (6 bases). The CDR3 runs 13 residues. Trimming removed 5 bases at V and 5 bases at J, with 12 bases between. This chain's CDR3 is CASSPDRLYGYTF. Here the CDR3 DNA reads TGTGCCAGCAGTCCCGACAGGCTTTATGGCTACACCTTC.

This clonotype was seen a few times. A much bigger clone sits one base away, suggesting this may be a read error. The CDR3 bases are TGTGCCAGCAGCTTTACAGGGGCCTACGAGCAGTACTTC. Amino acids: CASSFTGAYEQYF. V usage is TRBV5-6 and J usage is TRBJ2-7; the match to TRBD1 covers 7 bases. In germline, CDR1 is SGHDT, CDR2 YYEEEE. The V gene end was trimmed by 2 bases and the J gene end by 2 bases; junction bases not matched to a gene: 1. CDR3 length equals 13 residues. Filled out from reference TRBV5-6 and TRBJ2-7, the complete variable domain reads DAGVTQSPTHLIKTRGQQVTLRCSPKSGHDTVSWYQQALGQGPQFIFQYYEEEERQRGNFPDRFSGHQFPNYSSELNVNALLLGDSALYLCASSFTGAYEQYFGPGTRLTVT.

This clonotype was seen a handful of times. The rearrangement uses TRBV15 and TRBJ1-4; D is ambiguous. Trimming took off 2 bases at V and 7 bases at J, with 14 bases between the two ends. CDR1 is LNHNV, CDR2 YYDKDF, per germline (reference sequence). The CDR3 is 15 amino acids. DNA of the CDR3: TGTGCCACCAGCAGATTCAGTAGTGGTTCTGAAAAACTGTTTTTT. Protein: CATSRFSSGSEKLFF.

This clonotype was detected many times. The genes are TRBV20-1 and TRBJ2-7; weak D call: TRBD2 (6 bases). Trimming removed 0 bases at V and 3 bases at J, with 18 bases between. Germline CDR1 reads DFQATT; CDR2 reads SNEGSKA (reference sequence). The CDR3 extends over 16 amino acids. The CDR3 region has the DNA TGCAGTGCTAGAGACCCATCCCGGGGGAAAGACTACGAGCAGTACTTC. This translates into CSARDPSRGKDYEQYF.

The genes are TRBV24-1 and TRBJ2-1, with 7 bases that match TRBD1. The V and J ends lost 7 bases and 11 bases, in that order; junction bases with no gene match: 7. This CDR3 has 12 residues. Germline CDR1 reads KGHDR; CDR2 reads SFDVKD. The chain's CDR3 is CATRERQGKQFF. The CDR3 bases are TGTGCCACCAGGGAGAGACAGGGAAAGCAGTTCTTC.